The 9 T cell receptor beta chains listed next were all sequenced from one sample in a study of human T cells and chemical hapten exposure. As for time point: patch test 2, 6 weeks after DPC sensitization. Treatment of the sample: therapeutic diphenylcyclopropenone sensitization with weekly scalp DPC. Each CDR3 protein is one row after TCRdb ran MiXCR on the RACE reads. The sample contains about 96,000 distinct CDR3 sequences, 7% to 10% of which appear only once. This sample comprised whole blood, obtained in connection with sensitization to the hapten diphenylcyclopropenone (DPC). These receptors all come from a woman aged 40 to 50 with alopecia areata. Some clones in this sample may be carry-over from other donors' samples.

The V call is TRBV29-1, the J call TRBJ2-5, with TRBD1 matching 10 bases. Germline trimming cut 3 bases from V and 5 bases from J; bases unmatched to any gene: 9. The CDR3 is 15 residues long. Germline lookup yields CDR1 SQVTM and CDR2 ANQGSEA. The CDR3 nucleotides are TGCAGCGTTGATGACAGGGGGCCGGCTGCGGAGACCCAGTACTTC. Encoded protein: CSVDDRGPAAETQYF. Full variable domain (remainder filled in from reference TRBV29-1 and TRBJ2-5): SAVISQKPSRDICQRGTSLTIQCQVDSQVTMMFWYRQQPGQSLTLIATANQGSEATYESGFVIDKFPISRPNLTFSTLTVSNMSPEDSSIYLCSVDDRGPAAETQYFGPGTRLLVL.

This rearrangement joins TRBV5-8 to TRBJ2-7, with D perhaps matching TRBD1 (6 bases). The germline gives CDR1 SGHTS, CDR2 YDEGEE. The V end lost 1 base, the J end lost 2 bases, and 13 bases lay between the germline ends. The CDR3 sequence is 15 residues long. The CDR3 here is CASSLLVGQTYEQYF. In nucleotides, the CDR3 is TGTGCCAGCAGCTTGCTAGTAGGACAGACCTACGAGCAGTACTTC.

In its sample, this clonotype was seen many times. This chain joins TRBV20-1 and TRBJ1-6; a weak D match, TRBD1 (5 bases). V was cut by 3 bases and J by 6 bases, with 12 bases left in between. The germline CDR1 and CDR2 sequences are DFQATT and SNEGSKA (reference sequence). CDR3 length: 14 residues. The DNA for the CDR3 is TGCAGTGCTAGGGGGCAGGTCGTTAATTCACCCCTCCACTTT. Protein: CSARGQVVNSPLHF.

The V gene is TRBV18, the J gene TRBJ2-3; 7 bases are shared with TRBD2. The CDR3 length is 15 residues. Germline CDR1 reads KGHSH; CDR2 reads LQKENI. With 4 bases clipped from V and 0 bases from J, the junction kept 4 bases outside the gene matches. This chain's CDR3 is CASSLLAISTDTQYF. In DNA, the CDR3 is TGTGCCAGCTCACTACTAGCGATTAGCACAGATACGCAGTATTTT.

This clonotype showed up many times. The chain links TRBV11-2 to TRBJ1-6; D is undetermined. Germline V lookup: CDR1 SGHAT, CDR2 FQNNGV. This CDR3 is 13 amino acids long. Deletions cut 5 bases from V and 7 bases from J, with 9 bases between. In nucleotides, the CDR3 is TGTGCCAGCAGCGTATCTGGGAATTCACCCCTCCACTTT. It is translated as CASSVSGNSPLHF.

This clonotype occurred many times. This chain connects TRBV12-3 or TRBV12-4 to TRBJ2-7; 7 bases are a match to TRBD1. The CDR3 covers 16 residues. V shed 4 bases and J 3 bases; nucleotides not matched to a gene: 12. CDR3 sequence (DNA): TGTGCCAGCAGTTCGAGATCCGGGACAGCTTTCTACGAGCAGTACTTC. Amino acid sequence: CASSSRSGTAFYEQYF.

The V and J genes are TRBV6-2 or TRBV6-3 and TRBJ2-3, with D perhaps assigned TRBD1 or TRBD2 (6 bases each). V lost 8 bases and J 2 bases, leaving 17 bases between the germline ends. Germline loops: CDR1 MNHEY, CDR2 SVGEGT. The CDR3 is 15 amino acids. CDR3 residues: CASARTGRFTDTQYF. DNA for the CDR3: TGTGCCAGCGCAAGAACAGGGAGGTTCACAGATACGCAGTATTTT.

This clonotype has ten or more counts. V is TRBV11-2 and J is TRBJ2-3; weak D call: TRBD1 (5 bases). The CDR3 runs 15 residues. Per the germline V gene, CDR1 is SGHAT and CDR2 is FQNNGV. V gave up 1 base and J gave up 5 bases, with 13 bases separating them. The CDR3 region is CASSLGGQGRDTQYF. In nucleotides, the CDR3 is TGTGCCAGCAGCTTAGGGGGTCAGGGCCGAGATACGCAGTATTTT.

This clonotype was detected many times. The chain is built from TRBV20-1 and TRBJ1-1; D gene uncertain. Germline V gene data show CDR1 as DFQATT and CDR2 as SNEGSKA (reference sequence). Trimming left V 1 base short and J 0 bases short, with 9 bases between. This CDR3 has 14 amino acids. Here the CDR3 reads CSARVGTVNTEAFF. CDR3 DNA: TGCAGTGCTAGAGTGGGAACGGTGAACACTGAAGCTTTCTTT.